This passage covers 25 T cell receptor beta chains from one sample sequenced in a study of blood T cell repertoires in COVID-19. Sequencing used immunoSEQ multiplex PCR; TCRdb keeps in-frame clones, though not all of them. Of 200,000 to 250,000 clones listed, 70% to 90% are singletons. Sequencing was performed on peripheral blood. These receptors all come from a woman aged 40-49 years with acute or convalescent COVID-19.

This clone has only one observation. The chain joins TRBV27 to TRBJ1-6; the D is unclear. This CDR3 spans 16 amino acids. In germline, CDR1 is MNHEY, CDR2 SMNVEV (reference sequence). V was shortened by 6 bases and J by 0 bases, with 12 bases between the two germline ends. This CDR3 reads CASRQYGSSYNSPLHF. CDR3 nucleotides: TGTGCCAGCAGGCAGTACGGGAGCTCCTATAATTCACCCCTCCACTTT.

The V and J genes are TRBV19 and TRBJ2-1; D gene ambiguous. Germline V gives CDR1 LNHDA, CDR2 SQIVND (reference sequence). This CDR3 comprises 14 residues. V lost 3 bases and J 6 bases, leaving 12 bases between the germline ends. For the CDR3, the DNA is TGTGCCAGTAGTATCCCGGCGGAAAGCAATGAGCAGTTCTTC. Translated, it gives CASSIPAESNEQFF.

Comments on this clone: Distinct nucleotide sequences in the sample also encode this CDR3. The V call is TRBV5-6, the J call TRBJ1-6, with D maybe TRBD1 (5 bases). Germline V gives CDR1 SGHDT, CDR2 YYEEEE. Trimming took off 0 bases at V and 6 bases at J, with 7 bases between the two ends. The CDR3 is 14 amino acids. This CDR3 reads CASSLGQLNSPLHF. The CDR3 nucleotides read TGTGCCAGCAGCTTGGGACAGCTTAATTCACCCCTCCACTTT.

The rearrangement uses TRBV6-5 and TRBJ2-5; 8 bases map to TRBD1. The length of the CDR3 is 14 residues. V shed 5 bases and J 5 bases; nucleotides not matched to a gene: 7. Germline V gives CDR1 MNHEY, CDR2 SVGAGI. The CDR3 region is CASSPSYRGETQYF. The CDR3 DNA reads TGTGCCAGCAGTCCTTCTTACAGGGGGGAGACCCAGTACTTC.

In regard to this clone: This specimen includes other DNA sequences encoding the same CDR3. CDR3 nucleotide sequence: TGTGCCAGCAGCTTGGACAGGATCCAAGAGACCCAGTACTTC. It encodes CASSLDRIQETQYF. This sequence joins TRBV5-6 and TRBJ2-5; tentative D call: TRBD1 (5 bases). V lost 0 bases and J lost 1, with 7 bases in between. CDR1 is SGHDT and CDR2 is YYEEEE in the germline V gene. This CDR3 is built from 14 residues. Complete variable domain (other parts from reference TRBV5-6 and TRBJ2-5): DAGVTQSPTHLIKTRGQQVTLRCSPKSGHDTVSWYQQALGQGPQFIFQYYEEEERQRGNFPDRFSGHQFPNYSSELNVNALLLGDSALYLCASSLDRIQETQYFGPGTRLLVL.

This rearrangement joins TRBV2 to TRBJ2-1, with D maybe TRBD1 (6 bases). Germline values: CDR1 SNHLY, CDR2 FYNNEI. The CDR3 contains 15 residues. Trimming cost V 6 bases and J 6 bases, with 18 bases left between them. CDR3 sequence (DNA): TGTGCCAGCAGCCTGGGGACACCTGTGGGCAATGAGCAGTTCTTC. It is translated as CASSLGTPVGNEQFF.

There are a few counts of this clone. The genes are TRBV9 and TRBJ2-3; D gene ambiguous. Germline CDR1 SGDLS, CDR2 YYNGEE. The CDR3 runs 15 residues. Between the trimmed V and J ends, which lost 0 bases and 6 bases, there was a span of 14 bases. The CDR3 spells CASSVGSISADTQYF. The CDR3 DNA reads as TGTGCCAGCAGCGTAGGATCCATATCCGCGGATACGCAGTATTTT.

The J gene is TRBJ2-3, the V gene TRBV6-5; the D is unclear. Per germline, CDR1 MNHEY and CDR2 SVGAGI. The CDR3 has 13 amino acids. V dropped 2 bases and J dropped 3 bases, with 6 bases sitting between them. The CDR3 region is CASSYRGTDTQYF. CDR3 in DNA: TGTGCCAGCAGTTACAGAGGAACAGATACGCAGTATTTT.

The chain links TRBV5-4 to TRBJ1-2; possible D gene TRBD1, 6 bases. V was pared by 1 base and J by 3 bases, with 13 bases between. This CDR3 comprises 15 residues. CDR1 and CDR2 (germline): SGHNT, YYREEE (reference sequence). CDR3 in amino acids: CASSLTGQTYYGYTF. The CDR3 DNA is TGTGCCAGCAGCTTGACCGGACAGACATACTATGGCTACACCTTC.

This chain links TRBV6-1 with TRBJ1-2, with D possibly TRBD1 on 5 matching bases. Between the trimmed V and J ends, which lost 4 bases and 0 bases, there was a span of 15 bases. This CDR3 is built from 16 residues. CDR1 MNHNS and CDR2 SASEGT come from the germline V gene. CDR3 region: CASSARGAGPNYGYTF. CDR3 in DNA: TGTGCCAGCAGTGCCAGAGGTGCGGGGCCTAACTATGGCTACACCTTC.

The gene calls are TRBV7-2 and TRBJ1-3, with D maybe TRBD1 (5 bases). CDR1 is SGHTA, CDR2 FQGNSA, per germline. The length of the CDR3 is 13 residues. Trimming pared 6 bases from V and 4 bases from J, leaving 10 bases between. The CDR3: CASRSGDGNTIYF. In DNA, the CDR3 is TGTGCCAGCAGAAGCGGGGACGGAAACACCATATATTTT.

This chain connects TRBV4-1 to TRBJ2-5; 9 bases are a match to TRBD2. The ends lost 2 bases at V and 2 bases at J; junction bases unmatched: 12. This CDR3 is 18 amino acids long. Germline assignment: CDR1 MGHRA and CDR2 YSYEKL. This CDR3 reads CASSQHSSGGPAQETQYF. The DNA for the CDR3 is TGCGCCAGCAGCCAACATTCCAGCGGGGGGCCGGCTCAAGAGACCCAGTACTTC.

This clone was counted a few times. V is TRBV6-1 and J is TRBJ2-7; the match to TRBD2 covers 7 bases. The CDR3 covers 15 residues. Germline trimming cut 3 bases from V and 4 bases from J; bases unmatched to any gene: 9. Per the germline V gene, CDR1 is MNHNS and CDR2 is SASEGT. The CDR3 loop is CASSDGAGDPYEQYV. CDR3 nucleotides: TGTGCCAGCAGTGATGGGGCGGGAGACCCATACGAGCAGTACGTC.

This rearrangement joins TRBV12-3 or TRBV12-4 to TRBJ1-5; no clear D gene. V lost 3 bases to trimming and J lost 5 bases, with 8 bases between them. CDR3 length: 13 residues. The CDR3 region is CASSLRADQPQHF. For the CDR3, the DNA is TGTGCCAGCAGTTTGCGAGCGGATCAGCCCCAGCATTTT.

The chain combines TRBV7-6 with TRBJ1-1, with TRBD1 as a possible D gene (6 bases). This CDR3 region has 15 residues. With 4 bases removed from V and 0 bases from J, the gap between germline ends came to 12 bases. Germline lookup yields CDR1 SGHVS and CDR2 FNYEAQ. CDR3 DNA: TGTGCCAGCAGCTCGATGGGGGCCATGAACACTGAAGCTTTCTTT. Residues: CASSSMGAMNTEAFF.

The V and J genes are TRBV7-6 and TRBJ1-6; 8 bases are a match to TRBD1. The CDR3 is made up of 14 amino acids. Germline V gene data show CDR1 as SGHVS and CDR2 as FNYEAQ. Trimming at V came to 6 bases and at J to 7 bases, leaving 5 bases not matched to a gene. CDR3 bases: TGTGCCAGCAGACAGACAGGGGTAAATTCACCCCTCCACTTT. Its translation: CASRQTGVNSPLHF.

The chain employs TRBV28 and TRBJ2-1; TRBD2 matches 8 bases. The CDR3 length is 15 residues. V gave up 3 bases and J gave up 4 bases; unmatched junction bases: 5. Germline V gene lookup returns CDR1 MDHEN and CDR2 SYDVKM. In DNA, the CDR3 is TGTGCCAGCAGTTTTGGCGGGGGGTCTTACAATGAGCAGTTCTTC. As protein: CASSFGGGSYNEQFF.

V gene TRBV3-1 (or the pseudogene TRBV3-2) combines with J gene TRBJ2-2; TRBD2 matches at 8 bases. This CDR3 is built from 16 residues. V dropped 3 bases and J dropped 9; count of bases not matched to a gene: 12. Germline V gene data show CDR1 as LGHDT and CDR2 as YNNKEL (reference sequence). The DNA of the CDR3 is TGTGCCAGCAGCCAGGACGGGGGGGCGTGGGTCCGGGAGCTGTTTTTT. Its translation is CASSQDGGAWVRELFF.

The chain carries TRBV5-1 and TRBJ1-1, with a weak D call TRBD1 (5 bases). Germline assignment: CDR1 SGHRS and CDR2 YFSETQ. The CDR3 spans 16 residues. V was clipped by 3 bases and J by 1 base, with 16 bases between them. CDR3 loop: CASSWNRIDGNTEAFF. Here the CDR3 DNA reads TGCGCCAGCAGCTGGAACAGGATAGACGGGAACACTGAAGCTTTCTTT. Variable domain in full (rest from reference TRBV5-1 and TRBJ1-1): KAGVTQTPRYLIKTRGQQVTLSCSPISGHRSVSWYQQTPGQGLQFLFEYFSETQRNKGNFPGRFSGRQFSNSRSEMNVSTLELGDSALYLCASSWNRIDGNTEAFFGQGTRLTVV.

This rearrangement joins TRBV2 to TRBJ1-2; D might be TRBD1 (5 bases). The V gene's germline CDR1 is SNHLY and CDR2 FYNNEI. V lost 7 bases, J lost 0 bases, and 15 bases lay in between. The CDR3 spans 15 residues. The CDR3: CASTPQGLANYGYTF. Written as DNA, the CDR3 is TGTGCCAGCACCCCCCAGGGATTAGCTAACTATGGCTACACCTTC.

CDR3 protein: CASSRTTGATHLRSEQYV. In nucleotides, the CDR3 is TGTGCCAGCAGTCGTACGACAGGGGCCACCCATCTAAGAAGCGAGCAGTACGTC. The gene calls are TRBV6-6 and TRBJ2-7, with 8 bases aligning to TRBD1. J lost 6 bases, V lost 5 bases, and 21 bases had no gene match. The CDR3 has 18 residues. The germline V gene has CDR1 MNHNY and CDR2 SVGAGI (reference sequence).

The rearrangement uses TRBV11-2 and TRBJ2-5; a weak D match, TRBD1 (6 bases). V lost 5 bases and J lost 4, with 17 bases in between. The length of the CDR3 is 15 residues. In germline, CDR1 is SGHAT, CDR2 FQNNGV. CDR3 sequence reads: CASSPTTGRAETQYF. The CDR3 region has the DNA TGTGCCAGCAGCCCCACGACAGGTCGGGCAGAGACCCAGTACTTC.

This chain uses TRBV7-3 with TRBJ1-6, with D perhaps TRBD1 (6 bases). The V gene's germline CDR1 is SGHTA and CDR2 FQGTGA. This CDR3 has 15 amino acids. The germline V and J ends were trimmed by 5 bases and 4 bases, with 12 bases remaining between them. The chain's CDR3 is CASSQGHQYNSPLHF. The DNA for the CDR3 is TGTGCCAGCAGCCAGGGACATCAATATAATTCACCCCTCCACTTT.

The J gene is TRBJ1-3, the V gene TRBV9, with 9 bases aligning to TRBD1. Trimming removed 5 bases from V and 4 bases from J; junction bases left unmatched: 10. Per the germline V gene, CDR1 is SGDLS and CDR2 is YYNGEE. CDR3 size: 16 residues. The CDR3 loop reads CASSGWDRVGGNTIYF. The CDR3 DNA follows: TGTGCCAGCAGTGGATGGGACAGGGTCGGCGGAAACACCATATATTTT. Full variable domain (rest looked up from reference TRBV9 and TRBJ1-3): DSGVTQTPKHLITATGQRVTLRCSPRSGDLSVYWYQQSLDQGLQFLIQYYNGEERAKGNILERFSAQQFPDLHSELNLSSLELGDSALYFCASSGWDRVGGNTIYFGEGSWLTVV.

The J gene is TRBJ2-7, the V gene TRBV7-3, with D uncertain. From germline, CDR1 is SGHTA and CDR2 FQGTGA. The germline V and J ends were trimmed by 4 bases and 3 bases, with 4 bases remaining between them. CDR3 length equals 11 residues. CDR3 coding DNA: TGTGCCAGCAGCTCCTACTACGAGCAGTACGTC. This translates into CASSSYYEQYV.